What follows are 21 T cell receptor beta chains derived from one specimen sequenced in a study of blood T cells in healthy people across ages. Primers used in a second PCR of roughly 7 to 11 cycles were a sample-barcoded 5' primer and a J-beta primer mix. A single record per CDR3 protein comes from TCRdb applying MiXCR to the 5' RACE reads. The repertoire consists of about 2 million distinct CDR3 sequences, with 49% occurring once and the leading ten covering approximately 2%. Sequences were obtained from blood. The receptors originated from a woman aged 40 to 49 in good health.

This clonotype turned up a few times. This chain joins TRBV28 and TRBJ2-5; 11 nucleotides align to TRBD1. Germline loops: CDR1 MDHEN, CDR2 SYDVKM. This CDR3 comprises 16 residues. Trimming cost V 3 bases and J 4 bases; bases outside gene matches: 7. CDR3 nucleotides: TGTGCCAGCAGTTTTGGACAGGGGGCGCTGGGAGAGACCCAGTACTTC. Its protein is CASSFGQGALGETQYF.

Points on this clonotype: The junction differs from germline at one of its ends, possibly a read error. This chain joins TRBV14 and TRBJ2-3; 8 nucleotides line up with TRBD1. The CDR3 has 17 amino acids. Germline loops: CDR1 SGHDN, CDR2 FVKESK. CDR3 region: CASSQTQDRASTDTQYF. CDR3 in DNA: TGTGCTAGCAGCCAAACCCAGGACAGGGCATCGACAGATACGCAGTATTTT.

The rearrangement uses TRBV4-2 and TRBJ1-2; a possible D gene is TRBD1 (5 bases). V lost 9 bases to trimming and J lost 3 bases, with 14 bases between them. CDR1 and CDR2 from the germline V gene are LGHNA and YNFKEQ. The CDR3 has 13 amino acids. The CDR3 reads CARKRQNDYGYTF. CDR3 DNA sequence: TGTGCCAGAAAAAGACAGAATGACTATGGCTACACCTTC.

This chain joins TRBV6-6 and TRBJ2-4; D is perhaps TRBD2 (5 bases). This CDR3 has 13 residues. Germline CDR1 reads MNHNY; CDR2 reads SVGAGI (reference sequence). V dropped 7 bases and J dropped 13 bases, with 20 bases sitting between them. The CDR3 here is CASTQDLPWEQYF. DNA of the CDR3: TGTGCCAGCACCCAGGACCTACCGTGGGAGCAGTACTTC.

Written as DNA, the CDR3 is TGTGCCAGCAGTTACACACCCGGGGGCCGCTCCTACGAGCAGTACTTC. Protein: CASSYTPGGRSYEQYF. The rearrangement links TRBV6-2 or TRBV6-3 to TRBJ2-7; D is tentatively TRBD1 or TRBD2 (6 bases each). This CDR3 region has 16 residues. CDR1 MNHEY and CDR2 SVGEGT come from the germline V gene. V was trimmed by 2 bases and J by 0 bases, leaving 14 bases between them.

This clonotype was seen more than once but under ten times. V is TRBV2 and J is TRBJ2-5; a possible D gene is TRBD2 (5 bases). Trimming left V 6 bases short and J 1 base short, with 12 bases between. Germline values: CDR1 SNHLY, CDR2 FYNNEI. This CDR3 comprises 14 residues. CDR3 amino acids: CASRVQRSQETQYF. The CDR3, as DNA: TGTGCCAGCAGGGTACAGCGGAGCCAAGAGACCCAGTACTTC. Looking up the rest from reference TRBV2 and TRBJ2-5 gives the full variable domain: EPEVTQTPSHQVTQMGQEVILRCVPISNHLYFYWYRQILGQKVEFLVSFYNNEISEKSEIFDDQFSVERPDGSNFTLKIRSTKLEDSAMYFCASRVQRSQETQYFGPGTRLLVL.

This clonotype was seen a handful of times. The V and J genes are TRBV14 and TRBJ2-1; D call uncertain. This CDR3 region has 18 residues. The ends were cut back, 0 bases at V and 0 bases at J, with 15 bases in the middle. Per germline, CDR1 SGHDN and CDR2 FVKESK. The CDR3 loop is CASSQDKGGESSYNEQFF. CDR3 nucleotide sequence: TGTGCCAGCAGCCAAGATAAGGGTGGCGAGAGCTCCTACAATGAGCAGTTCTTC.

This clonotype turned up a few times. The chain is built from TRBV20-1 and TRBJ2-5; possibly TRBD2 for D (5 bases). The CDR3 sequence is 11 residues long. V was trimmed by 6 bases and J by 5 bases, leaving 10 bases between them. Germline loops: CDR1 DFQATT, CDR2 SNEGSKA (reference sequence). CDR3 sequence (DNA): TGCAGTGCCCAAGAGGGCGAGACCCAGTACTTC. This translates into CSAQEGETQYF.

The rearrangement joins TRBV4-2 to TRBJ2-3; tentative D call: TRBD1 (6 bases). CDR1 LGHNA and CDR2 YNFKEQ come from the germline V gene. V gave up 3 bases and J gave up 0 bases, with 10 bases separating them. CDR3 size: 15 residues. CDR3 in DNA: TGTGCCAGCAGCCACGCAACAGGGAGCACAGATACGCAGTATTTT. Translation gives CASSHATGSTDTQYF.

Concerning this clonotype itself: One base away lies a much larger clone, so this may be a sequencing read error. The chain carries TRBV15 and TRBJ1-2; D remains ambiguous. Germline V gives CDR1 LNHNV, CDR2 YYDKDF (reference sequence). The CDR3 covers 14 residues. CDR3 sequence (DNA): TGTGCCGCCAGAGACGGTGGAGACCCCTATGGCTACACCTTC. Protein: CAARDGGDPYGYTF.

This chain connects TRBV12-3 or TRBV12-4 to TRBJ1-2; the D is unclear. CDR3 size: 14 residues. Trimming took 0 bases from V and 7 from J, leaving 12 bases between them. CDR3 loop: CASSLATGVSGYTF. CDR3 bases: TGTGCCAGCAGTTTAGCTACGGGCGTAAGTGGCTACACCTTC.

With respect to this clonotype: Given a much more abundant clone one base away, this may be a read error. V usage is TRBV29-1 and J usage is TRBJ2-1; D is undetermined. The CDR3 covers 11 residues. With 7 bases removed from V and 3 bases from J, the gap between germline ends came to 7 bases. Germline-derived CDR1 and CDR2 are SQVTM and ANQGSEA. CDR3 sequence reads: CSGGLYNEQFF. The CDR3 DNA follows: TGCAGCGGTGGGCTCTACAATGAGCAGTTCTTC.

The chain recombines TRBV4-2 with TRBJ1-6, with D unclear. Germline-derived CDR1 and CDR2 are LGHNA and YNFKEQ. This CDR3 has 14 amino acids. Between the trimmed V and J ends, which lost 4 bases and 10 bases, there was a span of 14 bases. The CDR3 loop is CASSRDRPPSPLHF. CDR3 in DNA: TGTGCCAGCAGCCGTGACCGCCCTCCCTCACCCCTCCACTTT.

A few counts support this clonotype. The CDR3 reads CASSLSPLANTEAFF. The CDR3 DNA reads as TGTGCCAGCAGCTTATCTCCCCTAGCGAACACTGAAGCTTTCTTT. The chain recombines TRBV7-2 with TRBJ1-1; D unresolved. With 2 bases removed from V and 1 base from J, the gap between germline ends came to 11 bases. Per the germline V gene, CDR1 is SGHTA and CDR2 is FQGNSA. There are 15 residues in the CDR3.

The J gene is TRBJ1-6, the V gene TRBV27; D may be TRBD1 (6 bases). Germline V gives CDR1 MNHEY, CDR2 SMNVEV (reference sequence). The V end lost 5 bases, the J end lost 7 bases, and 18 bases lay between the germline ends. The CDR3 has 16 residues. CDR3 protein: CASSLQRTAGNSPLHF. CDR3 bases: TGTGCCAGCAGTCTTCAACGGACAGCTGGGAATTCACCCCTCCACTTT.

The gene calls are TRBV6-5 and TRBJ2-7; TRBD1 matches at 9 bases. Germline-derived CDR1 and CDR2 are MNHEY and SVGAGI. CDR3 length: 16 amino acids. Losses at the gene ends were 0 bases for V and 4 bases for J; bases not matched to a gene: 7. The CDR3 bases are TGTGCCAGCAGTTACTCGTTAGGGACAGGGATTTACGAGCAGTACTTC. Translated: CASSYSLGTGIYEQYF.

The chain has TRBV27 and TRBJ2-1; D is possibly TRBD2 (5 bases). The CDR3 contains 14 residues. Germline V gene lookup returns CDR1 MNHEY and CDR2 SMNVEV (reference sequence). The V and J ends lost 6 bases and 7 bases respectively, with 16 bases between them. CDR3 sequence: CASRDSLLLNEQFF. The CDR3 DNA reads as TGTGCCAGCAGGGACTCTTTGTTGTTGAATGAGCAGTTCTTC.

This clonotype was detected a few times. The V gene is TRBV27, the J gene TRBJ1-2, with 9 bases lining up with TRBD1. Germline V gene sequence: CDR1 MNHEY, CDR2 SMNVEV (reference sequence). V shed 7 bases, J shed 2 bases, and the junction held 8 bases outside the gene matches. The CDR3 is 15 residues long. The CDR3 here is CASIPSGTGNYGYTF. CDR3 DNA: TGTGCCAGCATTCCCTCCGGGACAGGGAACTATGGCTACACCTTC.

V is TRBV28 and J is TRBJ2-3; D not certain. The CDR3 is 14 residues long. Per the germline V gene, CDR1 is MDHEN and CDR2 is SYDVKM. Trimming stripped 4 bases from V and 2 bases from J, with 10 bases between. Written as DNA, the CDR3 is TGTGCCAGCAGTTCCGCATCCAACACAGATACGCAGTATTTT. It specifies CASSSASNTDTQYF.

This sequence joins TRBV12-3 or TRBV12-4 and TRBJ2-1, with 7 positions matching TRBD2. V gave up 6 bases and J gave up 0 bases; unmatched junction bases: 8. This CDR3 has 16 amino acids. CDR3 sequence: CASRGGKGGSYNEQFF. CDR3 DNA: TGTGCCAGCAGGGGGGGGAAGGGCGGCTCCTACAATGAGCAGTTCTTC.

The V gene is TRBV21-1, the J gene TRBJ1-2; the table assigns TRBD1, which was not confirmed against the DNA. TRBV21-1 is annotated as a pseudogene. This CDR3 has 13 amino acids. Written as DNA, the CDR3 is TGTGCCAGCAGCAATACAGGGACGGGTGGCTACACCTTC. Protein product: CASSNTGTGGYTF.